This TCR beta chain was sequenced during a study of shared T cell receptors in the human thymus. Germline CDR1 and CDR2: MNHEY and SVGAGI. Trimming cost V 0 bases and J 4 bases, with 13 bases left between them. This CDR3 region has 15 residues. Measured with immunoSEQ multiplex PCR; TCRdb has only the in-frame clones, and not every one. The sample comprises hundreds of thousands of clones, approximately 90% of which are singletons, and 0.0095% to 0.012% rests with the top ten. The data also belong to a second study, concerning human thymus T cells.

This receptor was taken from a boy younger than two with a congenital heart defect. The rearrangement joins TRBV6-5 to TRBJ2-7, with no clear D. Specimen: thymocytes. In DNA, the CDR3 is TGTGCCAGCAGTTACTCGAGCCCCTCATTGTACGAGCAGTACTTC. This translates into CASSYSSPSLYEQYF.